This T cell receptor beta chain was identified during a study of T cells expressing NK-cell markers (dated by TCRdb to the early 2020s). Looking at the study overall: Three sorted T-cell subsets (CD3+CD56+NKG2C+, CD3+CD56+NKG2C- and CD3+CD56-NKG2C+) from about 8 donors had their TCR beta-chain repertoires profiled. Illumina HiSeq 2000/2500, MiSeq or NextSeq was used to sequence libraries as 2 x 150 bp reads. Seven of the eight sequenced donors were HCMV-seropositive and one was HCMV-seronegative. All eight donors whose samples were sequenced were randomly selected healthy volunteers, three of them men and five women.

About this clonotype itself: Its antigen is not yet known.

TCRdb names Illumina HiSeq 2000 as the instrument used. 5'RACE template switching, by which a universal primer site and unique molecular identifiers were added, was used to make TCR beta cDNA libraries. Synthesis of cDNA was primed from the TCR beta constant segment and was followed by two consecutive PCR amplification steps. Concerning the study's data processing: MIGEC handled demultiplexing of the reads and grouping by UMI, while MiTCR was used to assemble and quantify clonotypes. To exclude erroneous sequences, only TCR cDNA sequences supported by at least two reads were retained. The tcR package was used for downstream repertoire analysis, and clonotypes were matched across fractions by CDR3 nucleotide sequence plus V segment. VDJmatch was used to annotate antigen specificity against VDJdb, with one amino acid substitution in CDR3 allowed. The reads were reprocessed in TCRdb, with one entry per CDR3 protein sequence and no accompanying DNA. It is TCRdb's table, rather than the study itself, that gives the V and J calls and clone size. This sample's table lists about 430,000 distinct CDR3 sequences. 1.4% of the sample lies in the top ten.

HCMV-specific IgG was detected in serum with a commercial ELISA kit to determine HCMV serostatus. Peripheral blood mononuclear cells were isolated from blood by Ficoll density gradient centrifugation. Study-wide findings and limitations: In roughly six donors, the dominant CD3+CD56+NKG2C+ clonotypes ranked among the top 10 CD8+ clonotypes, making up roughly 1.0-8% of CD8+ T cells. Those dominant clonotypes were again the most abundant among CD3+CD56-NKG2C+ cells in a few donors, at about 28.3-60.1%. Whether the expanded NKG2C-expressing T cell clones were specific for HCMV antigens was left unclear.

CDR1 and CDR2, per the germline V gene, are SQVTM and ANQGSEA. There are 13 amino acids in the CDR3, from cysteine to phenylalanine inclusive. The protein alone is recorded here. Source material: blood T cells: a sorted CD56 or NKG2C T cell subset, CD4+ or CD8+ T cells, or bulk PBMC T cells (not recorded which). Recombination joined TRBV29-1 with TRBJ1-2; the D call from TCRdb, TRBD1, cannot be confirmed without DNA. This TCR was recovered from a woman aged 45 to 65 in good health. Donor details come from another sample of the same person, matched by shared clones. The CDR3 has the sequence CSVELPDKSGYTF. This CDR3, with the reference TRBV29-1 and TRBJ1-2 proteins standing in past its ends, gives the full variable domain SAVISQKPSRDICQRGTSLTIQCQVDSQVTMMFWYRQQPGQSLTLIATANQGSEATYESGFVIDKFPISRPNLTFSTLTVSNMSPEDSSIYLCSVELPDKSGYTFGSGTRLTVV.